The 14 T cell receptor beta chains reported below all come from one sample, sequenced in a study of shared clonotypes between healthy human individuals. Clones were sequenced by immunoSEQ multiplex PCR, and TCRdb holds only the in-frame ones, with some missing. The table has over 1.5 million clones, around 98% seen once. The specimen was naive CD4+ T cells sorted from blood. The subset is: CD45RA+ positively selected. These receptors were collected from a man under 40 in good health.

The chain is built from TRBV14 and TRBJ2-1; D is perhaps TRBD2 (5 bases). Trimming removed 5 bases from V and 2 bases from J, with 16 bases in between. The CDR3 loop spans 16 amino acids. The V gene's germline CDR1 is SGHDN and CDR2 FVKESK. The CDR3 reads CASSSLATSAYNEQFF. The CDR3 bases are TGTGCCAGCAGCTCCCTAGCAACTAGTGCCTACAATGAGCAGTTCTTC.

The chain uses TRBV11-2 and TRBJ2-5; D is tentatively TRBD1 or TRBD2 (5 bases each). The germline gives CDR1 SGHAT, CDR2 FQNNGV. The CDR3 is made up of 18 amino acids. Between the trimmed V and J ends, which lost 4 bases and 5 bases, there was a span of 26 bases. In nucleotides, the CDR3 is TGTGCCAGCAGCTCCGGCCGGTTCCAAAGGGGCAGGGAGGAGACCCAGTACTTC. This encodes CASSSGRFQRGREETQYF.

The J gene is TRBJ2-1, the V gene TRBV2; TRBD2 agrees at 11 bases. V lost 2 bases and J lost 1; bases outside the gene matches: 7. Germline-derived CDR1 and CDR2 are SNHLY and FYNNEI. The length of the CDR3 is 18 residues. The CDR3 here is CASSETASGRPSYNEQFF. In DNA form, the CDR3 reads TGTGCCAGCAGTGAAACTGCTAGCGGGAGGCCGTCCTACAATGAGCAGTTCTTC.

The V and J genes are TRBV18 and TRBJ1-3; tentative D call: TRBD1 (5 bases). V was cut by 2 bases and J by 5 bases, with 7 bases left in between. This CDR3 spans 13 amino acids. Germline loops: CDR1 KGHSH, CDR2 LQKENI. The CDR3 region has the DNA TGTGCCAGCTCACCAGGGACGCGAAACACCATATATTTT. Residues: CASSPGTRNTIYF.

The chain couples TRBV5-6 to TRBJ1-2; 8 bases match TRBD1. CDR1 is SGHDT, CDR2 YYEEEE, per germline. V shed 6 bases and J 4 bases; nucleotides not matched to a gene: 8. The CDR3 is 14 residues long. The DNA for the CDR3 is TGTGCCAGCAATCAGGACAGGGCTCTCTATGGCTACACCTTC. Translated, it gives CASNQDRALYGYTF.

The gene calls are TRBV10-2 and TRBJ2-7; D not certain. CDR3 length: 11 amino acids. CDR1 is WSHSY, CDR2 SAAADI, per germline. With 4 bases removed from V and 2 bases from J, the gap between germline ends came to 3 bases. The CDR3: CASSAAYEQYF. In DNA form, the CDR3 reads TGCGCCAGCAGTGCAGCCTACGAGCAGTACTTC.

Here the CDR3 DNA reads TGTGCCAGCAGTCCCCTCTTAGAGGGGGGATCTGGCTACACCTTC. This gives the protein CASSPLLEGGSGYTF. The chain uses TRBV2 and TRBJ1-2; D possibly corresponds to TRBD1 (6 bases). CDR1 and CDR2 from the germline V gene are SNHLY and FYNNEI. V was trimmed by 5 bases and J by 7 bases, leaving 20 bases between them. CDR3 length equals 15 residues.

This rearrangement joins TRBV28 to TRBJ2-2; D is perhaps TRBD1 (8 bases). Trimming pared 7 bases from V and 4 bases from J, leaving 16 bases between. CDR1 is MDHEN, CDR2 SYDVKM, per germline. The CDR3 has 15 residues. The CDR3 DNA sequence: TGTGCCAGCAACCCAACAGGGGGGGCCACCGGGGAGCTGTTTTTT. It specifies CASNPTGGATGELFF. Supplemented by reference TRBV28 and TRBJ2-2, the full variable domain reads DVKVTQSSRYLVKRTGEKVFLECVQDMDHENMFWYRQDPGLGLRLIYFSYDVKMKEKGDIPEGYSVSREKKERFSLILESASTNQTSMYLCASNPTGGATGELFFGEGSRLTVL.

CDR3 protein: CASSLAQKSGYTF. In DNA form, the CDR3 reads TGCGCCAGCAGCTTGGCACAGAAGTCTGGCTACACCTTC. The chain links TRBV5-1 to TRBJ1-2; D gene uncertain. Germline V gene data show CDR1 as SGHRS and CDR2 as YFSETQ. The ends were cut back, 0 bases at V and 7 bases at J, with 10 bases in the middle. This CDR3 is 13 amino acids long.

The chain employs TRBV18 and TRBJ1-1; D remains unclear. The CDR3 loop spans 13 amino acids. From germline, CDR1 is KGHSH and CDR2 LQKENI. Trimming removed 4 bases from V and 3 bases from J, with 9 bases in between. The CDR3 DNA sequence: TGTGCCAGCTCACGTCTTTTGGACACTGAAGCTTTCTTT. Amino acid sequence: CASSRLLDTEAFF.

The gene calls are TRBV2 and TRBJ2-3, with 8 bases lining up with TRBD1. J was trimmed by 3 bases and V by 4 bases; bases with no gene match: 3. This CDR3 comprises 14 residues. Germline CDR1 and CDR2: SNHLY and FYNNEI. CDR3 sequence reads: CASSVNRGTDTQYF. The CDR3 DNA is TGTGCCAGCAGTGTAAACAGGGGGACAGATACGCAGTATTTT.

The rearrangement uses TRBV7-2 and TRBJ2-1, with TRBD2 matching over 8 bases. This CDR3 comprises 15 residues. Germline loops: CDR1 SGHTA, CDR2 FQGNSA. Trimming cost V 5 bases and J 6 bases; bases outside gene matches: 9. CDR3 protein: CASSLIAGWVNEQFF. CDR3 nucleotide sequence: TGTGCCAGCAGCCTTATAGCGGGATGGGTCAATGAGCAGTTCTTC.

Concerning this clone itself: Within the sample, other DNA sequences also encode this same CDR3. This chain connects TRBV7-2 to TRBJ1-4; D unclear. This CDR3 region has 13 residues. Trimming pared 3 bases from V and 0 bases from J, leaving 2 bases between. Germline V lookup: CDR1 SGHTA, CDR2 FQGNSA. The CDR3: CASSFSTNEKLFF. The CDR3 coding sequence is TGTGCCAGCAGCTTCTCAACTAATGAAAAACTGTTTTTT.

The rearrangement uses TRBV18 and TRBJ2-1, with 9 bases fitting TRBD2. The CDR3 contains 15 residues. Germline V gene data show CDR1 as KGHSH and CDR2 as LQKENI. The ends lost 5 bases at V and 12 bases at J; junction bases unmatched: 14. The CDR3 bases are TGTGCCAGCTCATCACGACTAGCGGACCCTACACCGCAGTTCTTC. It encodes CASSSRLADPTPQFF. Complete variable domain (other parts from reference TRBV18 and TRBJ2-1): NAGVMQNPRHLVRRRGQEARLRCSPMKGHSHVYWYRQLPEEGLKFMVYLQKENIIDESGMPKERFSAEFPKEGPSILRIQQVVRGDSAAYFCASSSRLADPTPQFFGPGTRLTVL.